This TCR beta chain stems from a study of T cell responses to AZD1222 COVID-19 vaccine. The overall study: Combined were second doses at about 4 or about 12 weeks. The study's findings and limits: Following two doses of AZD1222, Spike-specific TCR breadth and depth rose. Reportedly, nearly half the spike-specific TCRs target unmutated variant regions. Just five to seven AZD1222 recipients tested seropositive at baseline.

Generated by immunoSEQ multiplex PCR, the TCRdb table keeps only in-frame clones and is missing some. This sample has more than 95,000 clones, with approximately 87% found just once. CDR1 and CDR2 (germline): MGHDK, SYGVNS. The CDR3 extends over 12 amino acids. The germline V and J ends were trimmed by 5 bases and 4 bases, with 9 bases remaining between them. To note about this clone: The antigen remains unidentified.

The material was peripheral blood, obtained on day 0 of AZD1222 vaccination. The TCR sequence derives from an adult in good health. The chain combines TRBV25-1 with TRBJ2-7, with D possibly being TRBD2 (6 bases). The DNA for the CDR3 is TGTGCCAGCAGTCCCGCGGGGTACGAGCAGTACTTC. Encoded protein: CASSPAGYEQYF.